Listed here is a single TCR beta chain. These data belong to a study of blood T cell repertoires in COVID-19. The CDR3 runs to 17 residues. V lost 1 base and J lost 9; bases outside the gene matches: 10. CDR1 and CDR2 (germline): SGHTA, FQGTGA. Libraries were prepared by immunoSEQ multiplex PCR; TCRdb keeps only in-frame clonotypes and omits some of them. Here the sample spans some 340,000 clones, over 90% being singletons. The chain carries TRBV7-3 and TRBJ2-1, with 12 bases matching TRBD2. Sequencing was done on a sample of PBMCs or T cells enriched from blood (not recorded which). The sequence was obtained from a woman in her twenties or thirties who had been exposed to COVID-19. CDR3 in amino acids: CASSLSRASGGASEQFF. The CDR3 bases are TGTGCCAGCAGCTTAAGTCGAGCTAGCGGGGGGGCTAGTGAGCAGTTCTTC. The full variable domain, its missing parts supplied by reference TRBV7-3 and TRBJ2-1, is GAGVSQTPSNKVTEKGKYVELRCDPISGHTALYWYRQSLGQGPEFLIYFQGTGAADDSGLPNDRFFAVRPEGSVSTLKIQRTERGDSAVYLCASSLSRASGGASEQFFGPGTRLTVL.